This T cell receptor beta chain came from a study of beta chain features in type 1 diabetes. From germline, CDR1 is LNHDA and CDR2 SQIVND (reference sequence). CDR3 size: 14 residues. Trimming removed 7 bases from V and 5 bases from J, with 17 bases in between. Expressed TCRB transcripts were sequenced because the entire RNA isolate underwent reverse transcription. Assay used: immunoSEQ multiplex PCR; TCRdb lists only in-frame clones, some missing. The sample carries a few hundred thousand clones, about 15% recorded once. Material for sequencing was naive CD4+ T cells from blood. The chain combines TRBV19 with TRBJ2-5; tentative D call: TRBD1 (5 bases). The receptor's source is a woman younger than 35 in good health. In DNA form, the CDR3 reads TGTGCCAGTACCCCTGGGGCTCGCCATGAGACCCAGTACTTC. This codes for CASTPGARHETQYF.